The clone carrying this T cell receptor (beta chain) was found many times. Its matching antigen is unknown. The making of cDNA relied on 5'RACE with 10-nucleotide random UMIs. TCRdb re-called the 5' RACE reads with MiXCR, one entry per CDR3 protein. Here the sample spans fewer than 75,000 distinct CDR3 sequences, 3% to 4% being singletons. Unsorted libraries were prepared from 2 million PBMCs that had been stored at -80 C. The record originates from a study of neurological immune-mediated disorders. General study findings and limits: No sharing of CDR3 amino acid sequences was observed among expanded clones across subjects, suggesting private repertoires in all groups. With the multiple sclerosis repertoire cluster, neither clinical nor MRI features showed any association.

Germline V gene data show CDR1 as MNHEY and CDR2 as SVGAGI. The V and J ends lost 0 bases and 4 bases respectively, with 23 bases between them. The CDR3 is made up of 19 amino acids. V usage is TRBV6-5 and J usage is TRBJ2-3, with TRBD2 as a possible D gene (7 bases). The material sequenced was PBMCs. The origin of this receptor is a man aged 40-49 years with multiple sclerosis. The chain's CDR3 is CASSYSSGLGGPTADTQYF. The CDR3 nucleotides are TGTGCCAGCAGTTACTCGTCAGGGTTGGGGGGGCCCACCGCAGATACGCAGTATTTT.